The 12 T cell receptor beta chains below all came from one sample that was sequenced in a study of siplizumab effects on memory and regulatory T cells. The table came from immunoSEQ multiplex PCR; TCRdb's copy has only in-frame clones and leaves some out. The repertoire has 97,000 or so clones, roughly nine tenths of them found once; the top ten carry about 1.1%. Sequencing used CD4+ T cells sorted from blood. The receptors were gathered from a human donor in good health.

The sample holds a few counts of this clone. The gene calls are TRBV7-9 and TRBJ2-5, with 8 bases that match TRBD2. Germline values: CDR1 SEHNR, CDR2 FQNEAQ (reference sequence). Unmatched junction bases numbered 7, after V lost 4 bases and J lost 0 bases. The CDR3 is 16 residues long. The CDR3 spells CASSYGNSGNQETQYF. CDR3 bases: TGTGCCAGCAGCTATGGTAATAGCGGGAACCAAGAGACCCAGTACTTC.

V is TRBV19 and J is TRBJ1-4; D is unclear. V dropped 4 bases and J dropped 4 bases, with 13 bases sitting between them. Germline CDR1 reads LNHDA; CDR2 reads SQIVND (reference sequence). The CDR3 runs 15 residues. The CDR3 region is CASSTKTALNEKLFF. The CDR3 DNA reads TGTGCCAGTAGTACCAAGACTGCGCTTAATGAAAAACTGTTTTTT.

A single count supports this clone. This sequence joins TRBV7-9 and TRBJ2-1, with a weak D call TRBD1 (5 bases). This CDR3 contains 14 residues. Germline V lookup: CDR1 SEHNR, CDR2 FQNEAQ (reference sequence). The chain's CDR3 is CATSLTASYNEQFF. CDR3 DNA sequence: TGTGCAACGTCGTTGACAGCCTCCTACAATGAGCAGTTCTTC.

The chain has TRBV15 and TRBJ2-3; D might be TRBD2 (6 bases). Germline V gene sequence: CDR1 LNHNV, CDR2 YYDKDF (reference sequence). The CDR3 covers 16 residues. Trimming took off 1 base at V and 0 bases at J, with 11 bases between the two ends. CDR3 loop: CATSRGWGESTDTQYF. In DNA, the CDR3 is TGTGCCACCAGCAGAGGCTGGGGGGAAAGCACAGATACGCAGTATTTT.

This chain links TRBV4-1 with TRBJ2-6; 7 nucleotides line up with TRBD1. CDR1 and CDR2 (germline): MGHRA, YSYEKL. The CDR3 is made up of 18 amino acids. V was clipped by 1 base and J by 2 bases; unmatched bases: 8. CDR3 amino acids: CASSQGDSFLPGANVLTF. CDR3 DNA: TGCGCCAGCAGCCAAGGGGACAGCTTCTTGCCTGGGGCCAACGTCCTGACTTTC.

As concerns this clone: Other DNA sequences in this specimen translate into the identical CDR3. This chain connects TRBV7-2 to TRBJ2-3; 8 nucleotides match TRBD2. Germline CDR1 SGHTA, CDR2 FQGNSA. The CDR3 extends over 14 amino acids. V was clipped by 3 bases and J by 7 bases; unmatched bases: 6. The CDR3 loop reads CASSLGGGQNTQYF. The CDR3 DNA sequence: TGTGCCAGCAGCTTGGGCGGGGGGCAAAATACGCAGTATTTT.

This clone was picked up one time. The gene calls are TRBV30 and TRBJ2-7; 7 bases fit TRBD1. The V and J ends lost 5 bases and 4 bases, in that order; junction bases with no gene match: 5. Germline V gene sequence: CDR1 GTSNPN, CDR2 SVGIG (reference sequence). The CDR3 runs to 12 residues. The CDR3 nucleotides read TGTGCCTGGGGGGACAGCATTTACGAGCAGTACTTC. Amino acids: CAWGDSIYEQYF.

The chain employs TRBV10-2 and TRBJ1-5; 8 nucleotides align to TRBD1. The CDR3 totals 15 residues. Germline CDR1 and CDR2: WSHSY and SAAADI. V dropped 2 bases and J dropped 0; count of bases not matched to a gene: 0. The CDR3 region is CASSETGGSNQPQHF. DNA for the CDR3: TGCGCCAGCAGTGAGACAGGGGGTAGCAATCAGCCCCAGCATTTT.

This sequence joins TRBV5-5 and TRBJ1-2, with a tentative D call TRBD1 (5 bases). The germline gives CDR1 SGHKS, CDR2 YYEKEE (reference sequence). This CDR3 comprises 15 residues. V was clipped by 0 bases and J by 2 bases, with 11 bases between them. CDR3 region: CASSLADAGNYGYTF. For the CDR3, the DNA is TGTGCCAGCAGCTTGGCCGATGCAGGGAACTATGGCTACACCTTC.

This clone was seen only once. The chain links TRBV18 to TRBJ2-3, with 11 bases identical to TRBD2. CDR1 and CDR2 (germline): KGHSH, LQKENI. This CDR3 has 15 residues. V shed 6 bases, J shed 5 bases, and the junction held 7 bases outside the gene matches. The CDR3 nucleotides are TGTGCCAGCTCGCAGACTAGCGGGACTGGAGATACGCAGTATTTT. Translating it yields CASSQTSGTGDTQYF.

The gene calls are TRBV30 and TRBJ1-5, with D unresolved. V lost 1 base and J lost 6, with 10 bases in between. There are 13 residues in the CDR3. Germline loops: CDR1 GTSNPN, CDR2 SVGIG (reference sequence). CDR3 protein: CAWSDRLLQPQHF. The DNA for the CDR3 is TGTGCCTGGAGTGACAGACTACTTCAGCCCCAGCATTTT. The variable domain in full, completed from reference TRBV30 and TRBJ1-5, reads SQTIHQWPATLVQPVGSPLSLECTVEGTSNPNLYWYRQAAGRGLQLLFYSVGIGQISSEVPQNLSASRPQDRQFILSSKKLLLSDSGFYLCAWSDRLLQPQHFGDGTRLSIL.

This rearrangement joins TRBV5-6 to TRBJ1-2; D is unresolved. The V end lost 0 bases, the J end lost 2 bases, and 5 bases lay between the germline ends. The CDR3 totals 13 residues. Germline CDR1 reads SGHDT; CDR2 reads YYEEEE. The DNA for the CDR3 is TGTGCCAGCAGCTTGGCCACGAACTATGGCTACACCTTC. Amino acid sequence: CASSLATNYGYTF.